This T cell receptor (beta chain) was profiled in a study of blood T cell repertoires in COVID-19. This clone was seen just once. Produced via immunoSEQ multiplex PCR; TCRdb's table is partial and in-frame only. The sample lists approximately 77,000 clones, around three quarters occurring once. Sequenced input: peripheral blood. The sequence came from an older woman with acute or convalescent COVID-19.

The CDR3: CASSSRQGGETQYF. The DNA for the CDR3 is TGTGCCAGCAGCTCCCGACAGGGTGGAGAGACCCAGTACTTC. The V and J genes are TRBV5-4 and TRBJ2-5; 7 bases fit TRBD1. CDR3 length equals 14 residues. Germline V gives CDR1 SGHNT, CDR2 YYREEE (reference sequence). After removal of 3 bases from V and 4 bases from J, the junction contained 6 bases not matched to a gene.